This passage covers 4 T cell receptor beta chains from one sample sequenced in a study of glioma-infiltrating T cells after dendritic cell vaccination. Using immunoSEQ multiplex PCR, the repertoire was profiled, and TCRdb retains in-frame clones only, with some absent. The sample lists about 99,000 clones, 81% occurring once. Material: blood, obtained before dendritic cell vaccination. These TCRs come from a human donor with glioblastoma.

This chain uses TRBV29-1 with TRBJ1-2; TRBD1 matches 8 bases. Unmatched junction bases numbered 8, after V lost 5 bases and J lost 6 bases. From germline, CDR1 is SQVTM and CDR2 ANQGSEA. This CDR3 has 13 amino acids. The CDR3 nucleotides read TGCAGCGTTCCCTACAGGGGGTCTAATGGCTACACCTTC. Translated, it gives CSVPYRGSNGYTF.

The V and J genes are TRBV9 and TRBJ2-3; possibly TRBD2 for D (6 bases). The CDR3 sequence is 12 residues long. Trimming stripped 0 bases from V and 8 bases from J, with 7 bases between. Per the germline V gene, CDR1 is SGDLS and CDR2 is YYNGEE. The CDR3 sequence is CASSVGGGTQYF. In DNA, the CDR3 is TGTGCCAGCAGCGTAGGGGGAGGTACGCAGTATTTT.

J is TRBJ2-1 and V is TRBV7-2, with 8 bases lining up with TRBD2. The J segment lost 9 bases and the V segment lost 2 bases, leaving 3 bases of the junction unmatched. The germline gives CDR1 SGHTA, CDR2 FQGNSA. This CDR3 comprises 13 residues. CDR3 sequence reads: CASSLMAGGEQFF. CDR3 bases: TGTGCCAGCAGCTTAATGGCGGGGGGTGAGCAGTTCTTC.

This clone was seen once. This chain uses TRBV7-2 with TRBJ2-7, with 8 bases matching TRBD1. V was clipped by 3 bases and J by 4 bases; unmatched bases: 14. The CDR3 runs to 17 residues. Germline CDR1 is SGHTA and CDR2 is FQGNSA. The CDR3 DNA sequence: TGTGCCAGCAGCTTTCATACAGGGGGGACAGGCGGGTACGAGCAGTACTTC. Its protein is CASSFHTGGTGGYEQYF.